Listed below are T cell receptor beta chains from one sample, sequenced in a study of glioma-infiltrating T cells. TCRdb re-called the multiplex PCR reads with MiXCR, one entry per CDR3 protein. The sample lists around 93,000 distinct CDR3 sequences, 35% to 45% seen once, with less than 45% in the top ten. The sample consisted of glioma tissue, nonneoplastic brain tissue, or PBMCs (not recorded which). The receptors stem from a human donor with low-grade glioma or glioblastoma, undergoing nonglioma brain surgery, or in good health (not recorded which). The CDR3 runs from the conserved cysteine through the conserved F or W. The D gene is left open where the match is weak. Some rows have no size entry. The others give once, few or many, or a class for an expanded clone.

many	NA	TRBV5-1	TRBJ1-1	CASSKGDTEAFF	TGCGCCAGCAGCAAGGGAGATACTGAAGCTTTCTTT
many	NA	TRBV28	TRBJ2-3	CASSVQTDTQYF	TGTGCCAGCAGCGTGCAAACGGATACGCAGTATTTT
many	NA	TRBV29-1	TRBJ2-2	CSVEVTNTGELFF	TGCAGCGTTGAAGTCACAAACACCGGGGAGCTGTTTTTT
many	NA	TRBV20-1	TRBJ2-3	CSARASGTSTDTQYF	TGCAGTGCTAGAGCGTCCGGGACTAGCACAGATACGCAGTATTTT
many	NA	TRBV20-1	TRBJ1-2	CSAPDSYYGYTF	TGCAGTGCCCCGGACAGCTACTATGGCTACACCTTC
many	NA	TRBV3-1	TRBJ2-5	CASSQDRKGLSVYQETQYF	TGTGCCAGCAGCCAAGATCGGAAGGGACTCAGTGTGTACCAAGAGACCCAGTACTTC
many	TRBD1	TRBV29-1	TRBJ1-2	CSVETTGGTGYTF	TGCAGCGTTGAAACTACAGGGGGTACGGGCTACACCTTC
many	TRBD1	TRBV7-2	TRBJ1-1	CASSTRRQGPKGAFF	TGTGCCAGCAGCACAAGAAGACAGGGGCCGAAGGGAGCTTTCTTT
many	NA	TRBV28	TRBJ1-4	CAASRRNEKLFF	TGTGCCGCCTCGCGTCGTAATGAAAAACTGTTTTTT
many	NA	TRBV5-4	TRBJ2-4	CASSQRTDLAKNIQYF	TGTGCCAGCAGCCAACGGACCGACCTAGCCAAAAACATTCAGTACTTC
many	TRBD1	TRBV6-2/TRBV6-3	TRBJ1-2	CASRTTGTGESGYTF	TGTGCCAGCAGAACGACGGGGACAGGCGAATCTGGCTACACCTTC
many	TRBD2	TRBV3-1	TRBJ2-3	CASSQELAGTDTQYF	TGTGCCAGCAGCCAAGAACTAGCGGGCACAGATACGCAGTATTTT
once	NA	TRBV20-1	TRBJ2-3	CSAGDGAPDTQYF	TGCAGTGCAGGGGATGGGGCTCCAGATACGCAGTATTTT
many	NA	TRBV2	TRBJ2-7	CASSWTGSTYEQYF	TGTGCCAGCAGTTGGACTGGGAGTACCTACGAGCAGTACTTC
NA	NA	TRBV28	TRBJ2-7	CASSSDIGYEQHF	TGTGCCAGCAGTTCAGATATAGGGTACGAGCAGCACTTC
many	TRBD2	TRBV7-3	TRBJ2-5	CASSPTGGGGGETQYF	TGTGCCAGCAGCCCTACCGGCGGGGGGGGGGGGGAGACCCAGTACTTC
NA	NA	TRBV28	TRBJ2-7	CASSWTRADYPYEQYF	TGTGCCAGCAGTTGGACAAGGGCGGACTACCCCTACGAGCAGTACTTC
many	NA	TRBV18	TRBJ1-1	CASSPPGKSEAFF	TGTGCCAGCTCACCACCGGGGAAGTCTGAAGCTTTCTTT
many	NA	TRBV2	TRBJ2-1	CASAVEAYNEQFF	TGTGCCAGCGCTGTAGAGGCCTACAATGAGCAGTTCTTC
NA	NA	TRBV7-3	TRBJ2-3	CASSLGPPDDTQYF	TGTGCCAGCAGCTTAGGGCCCCCGGATGATACGCAGTATTTT
many	NA	TRBV20-1	TRBJ2-7	CSARESGARYF	TGCAGTGCTAGAGAGTCAGGGGCCCGGTACTTC
many	TRBD2	TRBV18	TRBJ2-5	CASSPSSGGFRETQYF	TGTGCCAGCTCACCATCGAGCGGGGGGTTCCGAGAGACCCAGTACTTC
many	TRBD1	TRBV19	TRBJ1-4	CASSTGGNEKLFF	TGTGCCAGTAGTACAGGGGGAAATGAAAAACTGTTTTTT
many	NA	TRBV18	TRBJ2-1	CASSLRRGDSEQFF	TGTGCCAGCTCACTTCGGCGCGGAGATAGCGAGCAGTTCTTC